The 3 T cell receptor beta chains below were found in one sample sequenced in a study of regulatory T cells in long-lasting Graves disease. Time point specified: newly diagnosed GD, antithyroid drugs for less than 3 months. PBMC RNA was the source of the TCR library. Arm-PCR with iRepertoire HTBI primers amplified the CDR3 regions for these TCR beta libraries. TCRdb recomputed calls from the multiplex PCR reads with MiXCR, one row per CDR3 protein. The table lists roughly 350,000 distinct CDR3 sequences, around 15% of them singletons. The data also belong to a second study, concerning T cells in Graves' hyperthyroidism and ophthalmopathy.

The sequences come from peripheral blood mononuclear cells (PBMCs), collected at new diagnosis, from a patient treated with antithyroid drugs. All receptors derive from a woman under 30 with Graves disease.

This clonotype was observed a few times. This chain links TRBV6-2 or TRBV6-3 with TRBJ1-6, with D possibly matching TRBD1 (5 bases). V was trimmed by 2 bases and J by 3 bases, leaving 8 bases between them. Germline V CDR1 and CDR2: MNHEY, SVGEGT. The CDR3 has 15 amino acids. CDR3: CASSYGQGYNSPLHF. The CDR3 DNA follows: TGTGCCAGCAGTTACGGGCAGGGCTATAATTCACCCCTCCACTTT.

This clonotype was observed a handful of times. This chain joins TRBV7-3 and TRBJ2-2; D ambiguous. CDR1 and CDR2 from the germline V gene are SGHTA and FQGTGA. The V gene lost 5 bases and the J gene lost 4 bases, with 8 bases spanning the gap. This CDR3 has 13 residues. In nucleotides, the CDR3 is TGTGCCAGCAGCAGTCGGCTCACCGGGGAGCTGTTTTTT. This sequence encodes CASSSRLTGELFF.

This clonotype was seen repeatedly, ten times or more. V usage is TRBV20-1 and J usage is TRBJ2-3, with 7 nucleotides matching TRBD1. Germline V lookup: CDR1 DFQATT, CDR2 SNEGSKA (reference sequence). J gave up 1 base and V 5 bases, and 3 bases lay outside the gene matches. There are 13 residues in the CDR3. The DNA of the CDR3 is TGCAGTGCTGGGACAGTCGGCACAGATACGCAGTATTTT. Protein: CSAGTVGTDTQYF.